The 8 T cell receptor beta chains below come from one sample, sequenced in a study of blood T cell repertoires in COVID-19. Here immunoSEQ multiplex PCR was the method, and the copy in TCRdb shows in-frame clones only, minus some. The data hold more than 200,000 clones, with around 83% observed a single time. Input material: peripheral blood. The receptor source for this set is a man between 40 and 49 years old with active or convalescent COVID-19.

The chain employs TRBV6-1 and TRBJ1-5; maybe TRBD1 (5 bases). The CDR3 consists of 17 residues. V was cut by 0 bases and J by 0 bases, with 12 bases left in between. CDR1 and CDR2 (germline): MNHNS, SASEGT. CDR3 bases: TGTGCCAGCAGTGAAGCGCCGGACATTTATAGCAATCAGCCCCAGCATTTT. Residues: CASSEAPDIYSNQPQHF.

The chain joins TRBV7-6 to TRBJ2-7; possible D gene TRBD1, 5 bases. V was clipped by 1 base and J by 7 bases, with 8 bases between them. This CDR3 is 12 amino acids long. Germline V gene data show CDR1 as SGHVS and CDR2 as FNYEAQ. CDR3 DNA sequence: TGTGCCAGCAGCTTAGAGGGGATGGAGCAGTACTTC. Amino acids: CASSLEGMEQYF.

This clone was recorded at least ten times. The V call is TRBV19, the J call TRBJ1-2, with D perhaps matching TRBD1 (6 bases). The CDR3 sequence is 15 residues long. Germline V CDR1 and CDR2: LNHDA, SQIVND (reference sequence). V lost 2 bases, J lost 2 bases, and 12 bases lay in between. The CDR3 DNA is TGTGCCAGTAGTATAACAGGGCTGGGGAACTATGGCTACACCTTC. Amino acids: CASSITGLGNYGYTF.

The sample holds one count of this clone. CDR3 in DNA: TGTGCCAGCAGCACAGGGGTAGGGGGCAATCAGCCCCAGCATTTT. It is translated as CASSTGVGGNQPQHF. J is TRBJ1-5 and V is TRBV5-6; 7 bases match TRBD1. Germline loops: CDR1 SGHDT, CDR2 YYEEEE. This CDR3 has 15 amino acids. Germline trimming cut 4 bases from V and 2 bases from J; bases unmatched to any gene: 6.

This clone was picked up a small number of times. The chain recombines TRBV19 with TRBJ1-1; 9 bases are shared with TRBD1. Per germline, CDR1 LNHDA and CDR2 SQIVND (reference sequence). The CDR3 contains 14 residues. Trimming removed 6 bases from V and 0 bases from J; junction bases left unmatched: 2. The CDR3 sequence is CASRGTGLNTEAFF. In nucleotides, the CDR3 is TGTGCCAGTAGGGGGACAGGGTTGAACACTGAAGCTTTCTTT.

The V call is TRBV7-9, the J call TRBJ2-7; TRBD1 aligns across 8 bases. Germline loops: CDR1 SEHNR, CDR2 FQNEAQ (reference sequence). J gave up 2 bases and V 8 bases, and 8 bases lay outside the gene matches. CDR3 length: 14 residues. The CDR3 is CASGSTGDPYEQYF. In DNA, the CDR3 is TGTGCCAGCGGATCGACAGGGGACCCCTACGAGCAGTACTTC.

V usage is TRBV7-9 and J usage is TRBJ1-5; 10 nucleotides agree with TRBD1. V shed 3 bases, J shed 5 bases, and the junction held 10 bases outside the gene matches. CDR3 length: 17 amino acids. The V gene's germline CDR1 is SEHNR and CDR2 FQNEAQ (reference sequence). The CDR3 protein is CASSFYGGTGVDQPQHF. CDR3 DNA sequence: TGTGCCAGCAGCTTCTACGGGGGGACAGGGGTCGATCAGCCCCAGCATTTT.

The chain is built from TRBV14 and TRBJ2-1; 10 nucleotides agree with TRBD2. The CDR3 is made up of 16 amino acids. V was pared by 2 bases and J by 3 bases, with 4 bases of the junction left unmatched. Germline CDR1 is SGHDN and CDR2 is FVKESK. The CDR3 here is CASSQLAGGYYNEQFF. The CDR3 DNA is TGTGCCAGCAGCCAATTAGCGGGAGGATACTACAATGAGCAGTTCTTC.